A single TCR beta chain is shown here with its context. Its cognate antigen is unknown. The data stem from a study of blood T cells in healthy people across ages. Investigators took ten milliliters of peripheral blood from every donor. Total RNA, at least 6 micrograms per sample, was extracted from PBMCs. The V and J ends lost 2 bases and 6 bases respectively, with 14 bases between them. CDR1 and CDR2 from the germline V gene are LGHDT and YNNKEL (reference sequence). The CDR3 extends over 15 amino acids. Sample-barcoded 5' priming and a J-beta primer mix drove a second PCR of roughly 7 to 11 cycles. TCRdb reprocessed the 5' RACE reads via MiXCR and lists one record per CDR3 protein. Among hundreds of thousands of distinct CDR3 sequences listed, about 36% were seen once. Study-wide points: With naive T cell percentage, TCR beta diversity showed a strong correlation.

The sequencing input was blood. The V call is TRBV3-1, the J call TRBJ2-1, with no clear D. The TCR was taken from a young man in good health. The CDR3 loop reads CASSQTWEGSNEQFF. The CDR3 DNA follows: TGTGCCAGCAGCCAAACTTGGGAAGGGTCCAATGAGCAGTTCTTC.